The 13 T cell receptor beta chains below all came from one sample that was sequenced in a study of prognosis after radiotherapy for stage I lung cancer. Two-round multiplex PCR amplified TCR beta CDR3 from genomic DNA. Initially, in first-round PCR, primers specific to each TRBV and TRBJ gene were used. TCRdb reprocessed the multiplex PCR reads with MiXCR, giving one entry per CDR3 protein. The table records over 45,000 distinct CDR3 sequences, 26% of them present only once. Sequenced here: PBMCs, sampled before or after stereotactic body radiation therapy (not recorded which). Receptor source: a donor over 45 with non-small cell lung cancer.

Notes on this clonotype: Since a far larger clone is one base different, this is likely a read error. The rearrangement links TRBV6-4 to TRBJ2-1, with 8 positions matching TRBD1. This CDR3 comprises 15 residues. CDR1 and CDR2 (germline): MRHNA, SNTAGT. The CDR3 spells CASSERDRQGNEKFF. The CDR3 DNA is TGTGCCAGCAGTGAAAGGGACAGGCAGGGCAATGAGAAGTTCTTC.

Concerning this clonotype itself: With a much larger clone just one base away, this may be a read error. Here the CDR3 DNA reads TGTGCCAGCAGCCGAGCTTACAGGGAGGACGAAAAACTGTTTTTT. Translation gives CASSRAYREDEKLFF. This rearrangement joins TRBV4-2 to TRBJ1-4; D may be TRBD1 (6 bases). From germline, CDR1 is LGHNA and CDR2 YNFKEQ. Trimming removed 4 bases from V and 8 bases from J, with 17 bases in between. The CDR3 is 15 amino acids.

At least ten counts were recorded for this clonotype. Here the CDR3 DNA reads TGCGCCAGCAGCTTGGCCTTGAGGGCCACCGGGGAGCTGTTTTTT. It codes for CASSLALRATGELFF. The chain employs TRBV5-1 and TRBJ2-2, with D possibly being TRBD2 (5 bases). Trimming cost V 0 bases and J 4 bases, with 10 bases left between them. Germline V CDR1 and CDR2: SGHRS, YFSETQ. The CDR3 length is 15 residues.

In the case of this clonotype: The likely explanation is a read error, given a far larger clone one base away. This chain joins TRBV6-1 and TRBJ1-2; TRBD1 is a possible D gene (5 bases). Looked up from germline, CDR1 is MNHNS and CDR2 is SASEGT. The CDR3 totals 14 residues. CDR3 coding DNA: TGTGCCATCAGTGAAGTGACAGAGAACTATGTCTACACCTTC. This encodes CAISEVTENYVYTF.

A note on this clonotype: A much larger clone differs by one base, so this may be a read error. This rearrangement joins TRBV6-1 to TRBJ2-5, with 12 bases fitting TRBD2. This CDR3 comprises 16 residues. Per germline, CDR1 MNHNS and CDR2 SASEGT. The CDR3 here is CASASGGAGNQETKYF. The CDR3 DNA reads as TGTGCCAGCGCTAGCGGGGGGGCCGGCAACCAAGAGACCAAGTACTTC.

As concerns this clonotype: This sequence is one base from a far larger clone and is likely a read error. The CDR3: CASSYTSRETQYF. The CDR3 region has the DNA TGTGCCAGCAGTTACACCTCCCGAGAGACCCAGTACTTC. The chain is built from TRBV6-9 and TRBJ2-5; D call uncertain. The CDR3 has 13 residues. V was pared by 3 bases and J by 4 bases, with 9 bases between. The germline gives CDR1 MNHGY, CDR2 SVAAGI.

This clonotype was found many times. This chain uses TRBV6-2 or TRBV6-3 with TRBJ2-7; 9 nucleotides line up with TRBD1. Looked up from germline, CDR1 is MNHEY and CDR2 is SVGEGT. With 9 bases clipped from V and 7 bases from J, the junction kept 13 bases outside the gene matches. This CDR3 is built from 14 residues. Here the CDR3 DNA reads TGTGCCAGTAACCCAACAGGGGGCGCGGGGGAGCAGTACTTC. This translates into CASNPTGGAGEQYF.

Remarks on this clonotype: A much more abundant neighbour one base away suggests this may be a read error. The chain has TRBV12-3 or TRBV12-4 and TRBJ2-7, with D tentatively TRBD2 (7 bases). Trimming removed 6 bases from V and 7 bases from J, with 22 bases in between. The length of the CDR3 is 15 residues. The DNA for the CDR3 is TGTGCCAGCAGGGGCGGGGGAGCGCGGGGGCGTGAGCAGTACTTC. Translating gives CASRGGGARGREQYF.

This clonotype was seen repeatedly, ten times or more. The chain couples TRBV6-2 or TRBV6-3 to TRBJ1-5; unclear D gene. The CDR3 is made up of 15 amino acids. Germline V lookup: CDR1 MNHEY, CDR2 SVGEGT. V was trimmed by 6 bases and J by 0 bases, leaving 12 bases between them. CDR3 DNA: TGTGCCAGCAGCCGGACGGTAGATAGCAATCAGCCCCAGCATTTT. It yields the protein CASSRTVDSNQPQHF.

The rearrangement uses TRBV27 and TRBJ1-2; possibly TRBD1 for D (6 bases). Germline V gives CDR1 MNHEY, CDR2 SMNVEV (reference sequence). Deletions cut 5 bases from V and 3 bases from J, with 16 bases between. The CDR3 covers 15 residues. This chain's CDR3 is CASSLEGVAYYGYTF. The DNA for the CDR3 is TGTGCCAGCAGTCTAGAGGGGGTTGCGTACTATGGCTACACCTTC.

The chain links TRBV12-3 or TRBV12-4 to TRBJ2-3; D might be TRBD2 (6 bases). This CDR3 is built from 16 residues. The V and J ends lost 6 bases and 0 bases respectively, with 16 bases between them. CDR3 in amino acids: CASSPRGWLSTDTQYF. DNA of the CDR3: TGTGCCAGCAGCCCCCGGGGGTGGCTAAGCACAGATACGCAGTATTTT.

This clonotype was counted at least ten times. This chain links TRBV30 with TRBJ2-1; 8 nucleotides match TRBD2. The CDR3 sequence is 13 residues long. From germline, CDR1 is GTSNPN and CDR2 SVGIG (reference sequence). V shed 2 bases, J shed 8 bases, and the junction held 5 bases outside the gene matches. In nucleotides, the CDR3 is TGTGCCTGGAGTCGGGGGGGGAGGTATGAGCAGTTCTTC. It is translated as CAWSRGGRYEQFF.

This clonotype occurred many times. The chain couples TRBV13 to TRBJ2-7; weak D call: TRBD2 (6 bases). CDR3 length: 16 residues. Trimming left V 4 bases short and J 0 bases short, with 16 bases between. Germline CDR1 is PRHDT and CDR2 is FYEKMQ (reference sequence). Here the CDR3 DNA reads TGTGCCAGCAGCTCCCGACTGAGGCGGGGCTCCTACGAGCAGTACTTC. Its translation: CASSSRLRRGSYEQYF.